This TCR beta chain was obtained from a study of blood T cells in healthy people across ages. This clonotype has a handful of counts. The antigen remains unidentified. Then a second PCR, running roughly 7 to 11 cycles, was carried out with a sample-barcoded 5' primer and a J-beta primer mix. TCRdb independently ran MiXCR on the 5' RACE reads; one entry per CDR3 protein. The sample has around 990,000 distinct CDR3 sequences, about two fifths seen once. Whole-study findings and limits: Whereas aged donors had fewer naive CD4+ cells, long-lived donors had more of them and higher diversity. A conclusive naive versus antigen-experienced comparison was prevented by the unsorted PBMCs.

V gave up 4 bases and J gave up 6 bases; unmatched junction bases: 11. Per the germline V gene, CDR1 is SGHRS and CDR2 is YFSETQ. There are 16 residues in the CDR3. Healthy Russian Caucasian donors spanned ages about 6 to 90 years. This rearrangement joins TRBV5-1 to TRBJ2-4; 9 bases line up with TRBD1. Sequenced input: blood. This TCR derives from a man between 18 and 35 years old in good health. CDR3 coding DNA: TGCGCCAGCAGCACACAACAGGGGGCCTTGGGAAACATTCAGTACTTC. Amino acid sequence: CASSTQQGALGNIQYF.